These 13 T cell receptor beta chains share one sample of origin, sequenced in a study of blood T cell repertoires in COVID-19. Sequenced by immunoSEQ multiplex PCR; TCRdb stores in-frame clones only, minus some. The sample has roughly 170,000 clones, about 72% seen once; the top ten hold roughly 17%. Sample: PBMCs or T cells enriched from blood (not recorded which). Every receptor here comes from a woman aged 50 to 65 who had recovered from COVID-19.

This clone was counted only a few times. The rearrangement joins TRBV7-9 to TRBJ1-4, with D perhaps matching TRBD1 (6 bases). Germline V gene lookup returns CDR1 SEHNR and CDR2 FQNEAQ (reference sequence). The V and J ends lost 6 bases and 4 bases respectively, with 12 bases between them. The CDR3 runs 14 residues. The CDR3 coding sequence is TGTGCCAGCAGGGAACAGGGCATTAATGAAAAACTGTTTTTT. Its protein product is CASREQGINEKLFF.

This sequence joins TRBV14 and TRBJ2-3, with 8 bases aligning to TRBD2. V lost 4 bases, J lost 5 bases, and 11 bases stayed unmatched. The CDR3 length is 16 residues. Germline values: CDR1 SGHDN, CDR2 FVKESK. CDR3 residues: CASSRFPSGRIDTQYF. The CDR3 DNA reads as TGTGCCAGCAGCCGTTTTCCAAGCGGGAGAATAGATACGCAGTATTTT.

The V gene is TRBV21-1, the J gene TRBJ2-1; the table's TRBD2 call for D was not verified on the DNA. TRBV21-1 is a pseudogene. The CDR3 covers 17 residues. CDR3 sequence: CASSQRQSGRVLNEQFF. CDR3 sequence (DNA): TGTGCCAGCAGCCAGCGACAAAGCGGGAGGGTCTTGAATGAGCAGTTCTTC.

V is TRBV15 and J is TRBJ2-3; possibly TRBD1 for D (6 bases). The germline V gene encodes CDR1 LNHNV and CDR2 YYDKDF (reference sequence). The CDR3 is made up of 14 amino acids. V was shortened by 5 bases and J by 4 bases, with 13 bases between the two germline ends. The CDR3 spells CATSDPQGSDTQYF. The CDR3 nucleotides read TGTGCCACCAGCGACCCCCAGGGGTCAGATACGCAGTATTTT.

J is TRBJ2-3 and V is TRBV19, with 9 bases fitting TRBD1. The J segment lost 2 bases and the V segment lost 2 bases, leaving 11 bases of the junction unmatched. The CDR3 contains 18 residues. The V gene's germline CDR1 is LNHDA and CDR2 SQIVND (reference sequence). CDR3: CASSIRIKQGANTDTQYF. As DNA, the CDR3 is TGTGCCAGTAGTATACGGATTAAACAGGGGGCGAACACAGATACGCAGTATTTT.

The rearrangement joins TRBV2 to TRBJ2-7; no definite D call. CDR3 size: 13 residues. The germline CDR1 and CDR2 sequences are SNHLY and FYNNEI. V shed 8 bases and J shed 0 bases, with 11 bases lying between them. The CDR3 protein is CASSGESSYEQYF. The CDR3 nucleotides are TGTGCCAGCTCAGGCGAAAGCTCCTACGAGCAGTACTTC.

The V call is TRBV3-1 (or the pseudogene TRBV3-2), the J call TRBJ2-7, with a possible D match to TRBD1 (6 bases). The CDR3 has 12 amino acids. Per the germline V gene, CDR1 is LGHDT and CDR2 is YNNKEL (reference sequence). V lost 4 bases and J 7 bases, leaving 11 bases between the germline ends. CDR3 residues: CASSRTGLEQYF. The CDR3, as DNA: TGTGCCAGCAGCCGAACAGGGTTGGAGCAGTACTTC.

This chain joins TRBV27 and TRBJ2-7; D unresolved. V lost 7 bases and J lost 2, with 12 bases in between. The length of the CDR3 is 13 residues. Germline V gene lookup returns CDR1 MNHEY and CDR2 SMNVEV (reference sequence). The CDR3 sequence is CASKLGVAYEQYF. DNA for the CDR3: TGTGCCAGCAAGTTAGGAGTTGCCTACGAGCAGTACTTC.

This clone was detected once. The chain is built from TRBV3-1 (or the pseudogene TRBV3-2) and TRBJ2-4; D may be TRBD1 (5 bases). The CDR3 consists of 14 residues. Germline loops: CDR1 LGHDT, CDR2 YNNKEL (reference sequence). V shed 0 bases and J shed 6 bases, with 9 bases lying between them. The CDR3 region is CASSQEIQGNIQYF. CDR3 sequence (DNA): TGTGCCAGCAGCCAAGAGATCCAGGGAAACATTCAGTACTTC.

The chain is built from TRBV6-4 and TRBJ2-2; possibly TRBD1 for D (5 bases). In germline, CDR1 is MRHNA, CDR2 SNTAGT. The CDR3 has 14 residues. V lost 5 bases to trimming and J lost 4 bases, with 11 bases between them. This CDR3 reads CASSPGLLTGELFF. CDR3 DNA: TGTGCCAGCAGTCCAGGGTTACTCACCGGGGAGCTGTTTTTT.

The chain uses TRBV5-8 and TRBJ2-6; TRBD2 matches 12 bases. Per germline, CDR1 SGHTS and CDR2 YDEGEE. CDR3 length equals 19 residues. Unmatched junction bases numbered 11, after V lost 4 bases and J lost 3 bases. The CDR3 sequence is CASSLNRLAGVDGANVLTF. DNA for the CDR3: TGTGCCAGCAGCCTGAACAGACTAGCGGGAGTAGATGGGGCCAACGTCCTGACTTTC.

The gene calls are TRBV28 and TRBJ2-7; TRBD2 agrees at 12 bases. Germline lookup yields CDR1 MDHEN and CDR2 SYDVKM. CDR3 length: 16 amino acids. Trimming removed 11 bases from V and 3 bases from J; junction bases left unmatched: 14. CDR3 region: CASNSGATSGSYEQYF. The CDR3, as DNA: TGTGCCTCCAACTCGGGGGCGACTAGCGGGAGCTACGAGCAGTACTTC.

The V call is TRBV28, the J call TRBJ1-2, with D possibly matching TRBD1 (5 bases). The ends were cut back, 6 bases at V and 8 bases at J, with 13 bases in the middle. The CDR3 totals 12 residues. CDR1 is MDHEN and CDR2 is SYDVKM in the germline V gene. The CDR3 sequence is CASRRQPVGYTF. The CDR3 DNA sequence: TGTGCCAGCAGGAGACAGCCCGTAGGCTACACCTTC.